This T cell receptor beta chain was captured in a study of T cells in localized non-small cell lung cancer. This clone appeared a few times. This CDR3 spans 19 amino acids. The ends lost 3 bases at V and 7 bases at J; junction bases unmatched: 20. The germline V gene has CDR1 SGDLS and CDR2 YYNGEE. Sequencing was performed with immunoSEQ multiplex PCR; in TCRdb, only in-frame clones are kept and a portion is missing. This table has roughly 10,000 clones, just under 30% appearing once. The receptor comes from a man between 35 and 75 years old with stage I lung adenocarcinoma. The chain recombines TRBV9 with TRBJ2-1; 9 nucleotides line up with TRBD1. This specimen was lung tumor tissue, taken before any cancer treatment. For the CDR3, the DNA is TGTGCCAGCAGCGGGTTTAGTCTCCCTGGACAGGGGAAACATAATGAGCAGTTCTTC. It specifies CASSGFSLPGQGKHNEQFF.